This T cell receptor beta chain was captured by sequencing in a study of identical twins. One entry per CDR3 protein results from TCRdb running MiXCR on the 5' RACE reads. The repertoire holds approximately 690,000 distinct CDR3 sequences, with 6% to 6.5% as singletons. A few counts support this clonotype. This CDR3 is built from 16 residues. CDR1 SGHRS and CDR2 YFSETQ come from the germline V gene. Trimming cost V 5 bases and J 0 bases, with 16 bases left between them. This chain links TRBV5-1 with TRBJ2-3; the D is unclear. Sequences were obtained from naive T cells sorted from blood. This clonotype was sampled from a man aged 18 to 35 in good health. CDR3 sequence: CASRNTGTQSTDTQYF. For the CDR3, the DNA is TGCGCCAGCAGGAATACCGGAACCCAGAGCACAGATACGCAGTATTTT.